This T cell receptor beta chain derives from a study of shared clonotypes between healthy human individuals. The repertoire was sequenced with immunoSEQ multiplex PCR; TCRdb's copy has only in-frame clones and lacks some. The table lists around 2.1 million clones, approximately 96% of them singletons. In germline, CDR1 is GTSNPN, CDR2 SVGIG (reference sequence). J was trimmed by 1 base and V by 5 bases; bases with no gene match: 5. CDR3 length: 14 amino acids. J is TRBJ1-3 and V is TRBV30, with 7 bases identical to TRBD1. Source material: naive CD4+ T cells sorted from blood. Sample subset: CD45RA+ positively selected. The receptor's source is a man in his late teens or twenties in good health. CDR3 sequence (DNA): TGTGCCTGGCCATCAGGGGGATCTGGAAACACCATATATTTT. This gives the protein CAWPSGGSGNTIYF.